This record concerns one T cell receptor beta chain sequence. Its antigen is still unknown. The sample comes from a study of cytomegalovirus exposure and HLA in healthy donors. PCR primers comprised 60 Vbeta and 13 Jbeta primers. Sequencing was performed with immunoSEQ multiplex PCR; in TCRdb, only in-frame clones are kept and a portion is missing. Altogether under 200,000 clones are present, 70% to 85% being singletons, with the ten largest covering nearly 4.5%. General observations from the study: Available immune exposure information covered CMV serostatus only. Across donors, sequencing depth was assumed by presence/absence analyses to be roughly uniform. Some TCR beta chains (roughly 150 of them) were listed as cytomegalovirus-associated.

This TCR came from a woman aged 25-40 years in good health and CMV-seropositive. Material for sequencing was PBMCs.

CDR3 residues: CASSLAAGERGYTF. Written as DNA, the CDR3 is TGTGCCAGCAGCTTAGCGGCAGGGGAGAGGGGCTACACCTTC. J is TRBJ1-2 and V is TRBV7-6; weak D call: TRBD1 (6 bases). The CDR3 sequence is 14 residues long. The ends were cut back, 0 bases at V and 8 bases at J, with 13 bases in the middle. In germline, CDR1 is SGHVS, CDR2 FNYEAQ.